This T cell receptor (beta chain) was profiled in a study of blood T cell repertoires in COVID-19. Authors' methods: Reference gene primers were amplified, and this amplification served to estimate nucleated cell counts. Profiled with immunoSEQ multiplex PCR; TCRdb holds only in-frame clones, not every one. V, J and clone size derive from that table, while D and trimming were established from the DNA sequence. The sample shows under 300,000 clones, 90% of them seen only once. On this clone itself: One end of the junction fails to match germline, which may point to a read error.

The CDR3 runs 12 residues. CDR1 is LGHDT and CDR2 is YNNKEL in the germline V gene (reference sequence). The sequence was collected from a woman aged 60-75 years with COVID-19, enrolled during active disease. The sample comprised peripheral blood. The rearrangement links TRBV3-1 (or the pseudogene TRBV3-2) to TRBJ1-1, with a tentative D call TRBD1 (5 bases). The CDR3 bases are TGTGCCAGCAGCCAAGACGACAGCCAAGCAAGGTTT. This codes for CASSQDDSQARF.